These T cell receptor beta chains were read from a single sample in a study of blood T cell repertoires in COVID-19. Clones were sequenced by immunoSEQ multiplex PCR, and TCRdb holds only the in-frame ones, with some missing. There are around 83,000 clones in the sample; around 85% occur only once, and roughly 15% lies in the top ten. What was sequenced was peripheral blood. These TCRs come from a woman aged 70-85 years with acute or convalescent COVID-19. Each CDR3 is given without its conserved first and last residue.

j_call	v_call	cdr3_aa
TRBJ1-2	TRBV4-2	ASSQVETANYGYT
TRBJ1-6	TRBV5-1	ASSLNRDRGSPLH
TRBJ2-2	TRBV5-6	ASSSYGLITGELF
TRBJ2-4	TRBV7-9	ASSLAGQVGAKNIQY
TRBJ1-1	TRBV9	ASSVEAGVNTEAF
TRBJ1-6	TRBV5-1	ASSLRGTAGGDSPLH
TRBJ2-3	TRBV29-1	SVTGARTDTQY
TRBJ2-5	TRBV27	ASSPGDRGKETQY
TRBJ2-2	TRBV6-1	ASSEDQEGELF
TRBJ2-2	TRBV11-3	ASSLGQYTGELF
TRBJ1-4	TRBV3-1/TRBV3-2	ASSQDPPGQGDEKLF
TRBJ1-1	TRBV5-1	ASSLETGGRTEAF
TRBJ1-5	TRBV6-2/TRBV6-3	ASSGTDNQPQH
TRBJ2-1	TRBV9	ASSGGLAAGMDEQF
TRBJ2-5	TRBV4-1	ASSQDSLANGQETQY
TRBJ1-1	TRBV7-9	ASSPDRGGNTEAF
TRBJ1-1	TRBV20-1	SARDRGESF
TRBJ1-1	TRBV28	ASSLLGGDTLNTEAF
TRBJ1-1	TRBV6-6	ASSDNRGGIITEAF
TRBJ1-5	TRBV19	ASSIPGYSNQPQH
TRBJ1-5	TRBV19	ASSTLDRGRSDQPQH
TRBJ2-1	TRBV15	ATSRGPSRAGGEQF
TRBJ2-3	TRBV9	ASSVSPGGDDTQY
TRBJ2-3	TRBV30	AWSDVRGTDTQY
TRBJ2-4	TRBV4-1	ASSKQGLAKNIQY
TRBJ1-2	TRBV30	AWSKGQGAVRYGYT
TRBJ2-1	TRBV24-1	ATRLAGSYNEQF
TRBJ1-6	TRBV3-1/TRBV3-2	ASSQEAGGYSPLH
TRBJ1-3	TRBV6-5	ASRTTGSGNTIY
TRBJ1-1	TRBV29-1	SVVRGGVNTEAF
TRBJ1-5	TRBV6-5	ASSFRREQPQH
TRBJ2-1	TRBV7-8	ASSLVLREFNEQF
TRBJ1-3	TRBV2	ASGQDRSGNTIY
TRBJ2-1	TRBV4-3	ASSQLTGGYNEQF
TRBJ2-1	TRBV2	ASKGDGNEQF
TRBJ2-1	TRBV27	ASTATGSSGIGWREQF
TRBJ1-1	TRBV20-1	SASVPRGTEAF
TRBJ1-1	TRBV28	ASSLDGEAF
TRBJ1-2	TRBV5-1	ASSLDGRGLYGYT